This T cell receptor beta chain was retrieved from a study of OX40 agonist ivuxolimab in advanced cancers. Overall study context: Around 40% of patients had received prior checkpoint inhibitor therapy. Study-level results: Among T cells, CD8+ cells averaged more expanded clones than CD4+ cells. Clonal expansion by week 6 occurred in CD4+ and CD8+ blood T cells (at 0.1 to 3.0 mg/kg).

The repertoire was sequenced with immunoSEQ multiplex PCR; TCRdb's copy has only in-frame clones and lacks some. The table shows around 72,000 clones, with more than 80% occurring only once. Comment on this clone: The antigen is not known.

The CDR3 has 13 residues. The trim removed 7 bases at V and 7 bases at J, leaving 2 bases unmatched. Germline-derived CDR1 and CDR2 are SEHNR and FQNEAQ (reference sequence). The origin of this receptor is an adult with an advanced solid tumor such as melanoma, head and neck, liver or kidney cancer. The rearrangement uses TRBV7-9 and TRBJ2-1; 12 bases map to TRBD2. Sequences were derived from CD4+ or CD8+ T cells sorted from blood, sampled in a trial of the OX40 agonist ivuxolimab. The CDR3 nucleotides read TGTGCCAGCATGCTAGCGGGGGGGAATGAGCAGTTCTTC. Translating it yields CASMLAGGNEQFF.